This T cell receptor (beta chain) comes out of a study of T cell changes during pregnancy in multiple sclerosis. Profiling relied on immunoSEQ multiplex PCR, and the TCRdb table lists in-frame clones only, not all of them. Found here are 25,000 to 35,000 clones, roughly 92% of them singletons; the top ten hold 4.5% to 7%. Germline loops: CDR1 MNHEY, CDR2 SMNVEV (reference sequence). The CDR3 is 15 amino acids. V shed 1 base and J shed 0 bases, with 10 bases lying between them. The sequenced sample was CD8+ T cells from peripheral blood mononuclear cells, obtained before pregnancy. This rearrangement joins TRBV27 to TRBJ2-7; D might be TRBD2 (5 bases). This TCR came from a female donor with multiple sclerosis, enrolled in a pregnancy study. The CDR3 loop is CASSLYSESSYEQYF. CDR3 bases: TGTGCCAGCAGTTTATATAGCGAGAGCTCCTACGAGCAGTACTTC.